This passage covers 6 T cell receptor beta chains from one sample sequenced in a study of blood T cell repertoires in COVID-19. The protocol was immunoSEQ multiplex PCR, while the TCRdb copy is restricted to in-frame clones and leaves out a portion. The table has fewer than 350,000 clones, 86% seen once. The sequenced material came from peripheral blood. The receptors originated from a man aged 35-49 years with active or convalescent COVID-19.

The genes are TRBV5-5 and TRBJ2-7, with 10 bases that match TRBD1. This CDR3 is built from 16 residues. Germline CDR1 is SGHKS and CDR2 is YYEKEE (reference sequence). With 1 base clipped from V and 1 base from J, the junction kept 5 bases outside the gene matches. The CDR3 loop is CASSLTMGQGSYEQYF. The CDR3 coding sequence is TGTGCCAGCAGCTTGACGATGGGACAGGGGTCCTACGAGCAGTACTTC.

V gene TRBV30 combines with J gene TRBJ1-3; D remains unclear. The V end lost 3 bases, the J end lost 4 bases, and 10 bases lay between the germline ends. Germline CDR1 reads GTSNPN; CDR2 reads SVGIG (reference sequence). The CDR3 has 13 residues. CDR3 sequence reads: CAWSSVQGNTIYF. The CDR3 DNA sequence: TGTGCCTGGAGCAGTGTGCAAGGAAACACCATATATTTT.

The genes are TRBV11-2 and TRBJ1-5; 9 nucleotides line up with TRBD1. This CDR3 spans 15 amino acids. Trimming at V came to 1 base and at J to 7 bases, leaving 5 bases not matched to a gene. CDR1 is SGHAT, CDR2 FQNNGV, per germline. In DNA form, the CDR3 reads TGTGCCAGCAGCTTAGGGGCTGACAGGGGGCAGCCCCAGCATTTT. Protein: CASSLGADRGQPQHF. The complete variable domain, with remaining parts taken from reference TRBV11-2 and TRBJ1-5, reads EAGVAQSPRYKIIEKRQSVAFWCNPISGHATLYWYQQILGQGPKLLIQFQNNGVVDDSQLPKDRFSAERLKGVDSTLKIQPAKLEDSAVYLCASSLGADRGQPQHFGDGTRLSIL.

V is TRBV29-1 and J is TRBJ1-1; D not resolved. In germline, CDR1 is SQVTM, CDR2 ANQGSEA. The CDR3 length is 14 residues. Trimming left V 4 bases short and J 1 base short, with 13 bases between. The CDR3, as DNA: TGCAGCGTTGTTACCGGGGATGGGAACACTGAAGCTTTCTTT. Amino acids: CSVVTGDGNTEAFF.

CDR3 bases: TGTGCCACCAAGGACAGCAACTCTGGAAACACCATATATTTT. Encoded protein: CATKDSNSGNTIYF. This chain joins TRBV2 and TRBJ1-3; D possibly corresponds to TRBD1 (6 bases). This CDR3 contains 14 residues. The V gene's germline CDR1 is SNHLY and CDR2 FYNNEI. The V and J ends lost 10 bases and 0 bases respectively, with 13 bases between them.

The chain recombines TRBV5-1 with TRBJ2-1, with 10 bases matching TRBD2. The germline V gene encodes CDR1 SGHRS and CDR2 YFSETQ. Losses at the gene ends were 4 bases for V and 10 bases for J; bases not matched to a gene: 11. The CDR3 is 15 residues long. CDR3 protein: CASSTGLAGVSEQFF. CDR3 bases: TGCGCCAGCAGCACGGGCCTAGCGGGAGTTAGCGAGCAGTTCTTC. Drawing the rest from reference TRBV5-1 and TRBJ2-1, the complete variable domain is KAGVTQTPRYLIKTRGQQVTLSCSPISGHRSVSWYQQTPGQGLQFLFEYFSETQRNKGNFPGRFSGRQFSNSRSEMNVSTLELGDSALYLCASSTGLAGVSEQFFGPGTRLTVL.